This T cell receptor beta chain was sequenced in a study of shared clonotypes between healthy human individuals. Findings and limits, study-wide: Tissues were not sampled, only blood, and their repertoires likely differ. Sharing of clonotypes among donors was expected to vary with sequencing depth. In a handful of donors, about 5% of naive CD4 clonotypes appeared in common. Shared clonotypes across all four donors exceeded non-shared ones in generation probability.

Trimming cost V 7 bases and J 2 bases, with 17 bases left between them. CDR3 length: 14 residues. Germline-derived CDR1 and CDR2 are SQVTM and ANQGSEA. With respect to this clone: Antigen: not known.

Sequencing used immunoSEQ multiplex PCR; TCRdb keeps in-frame clones, though not all of them. The repertoire holds some 1.5 million clones, with roughly 98% as singletons. The V call is TRBV29-1, the J call TRBJ1-2; D remains ambiguous. This TCR was sampled from a man aged 25 to 40 in good health. The material sequenced was naive CD4+ T cells sorted from blood. Subset described: CD45RA+ positively selected. CDR3 DNA sequence: TGCAGCGATGCCTTGGGAGGTGGAAACTATGGCTACACCTTC. Its translation is CSDALGGGNYGYTF.